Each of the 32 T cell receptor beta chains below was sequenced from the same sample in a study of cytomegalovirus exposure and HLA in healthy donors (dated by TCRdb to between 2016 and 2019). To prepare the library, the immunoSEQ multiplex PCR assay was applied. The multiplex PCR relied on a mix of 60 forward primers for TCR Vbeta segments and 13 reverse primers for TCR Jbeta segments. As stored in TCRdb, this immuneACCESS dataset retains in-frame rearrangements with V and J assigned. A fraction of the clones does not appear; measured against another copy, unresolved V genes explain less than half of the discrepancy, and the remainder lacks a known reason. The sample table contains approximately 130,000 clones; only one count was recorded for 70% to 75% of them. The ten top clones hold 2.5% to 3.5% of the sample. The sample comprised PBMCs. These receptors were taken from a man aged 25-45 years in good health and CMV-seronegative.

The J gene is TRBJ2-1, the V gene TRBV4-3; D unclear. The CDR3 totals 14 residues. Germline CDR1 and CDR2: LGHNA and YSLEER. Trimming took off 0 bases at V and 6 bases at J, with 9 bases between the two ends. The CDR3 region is CASSQDPRSNEQFF. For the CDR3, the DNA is TGCGCCAGCAGCCAAGATCCTAGATCCAATGAGCAGTTCTTC.

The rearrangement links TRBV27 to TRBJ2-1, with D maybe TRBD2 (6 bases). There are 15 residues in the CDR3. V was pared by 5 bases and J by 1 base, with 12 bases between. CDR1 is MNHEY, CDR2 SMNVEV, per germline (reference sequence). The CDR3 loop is CASSVVAVSYNEQFF. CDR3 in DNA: TGTGCCAGCAGTGTAGTAGCGGTTTCCTACAATGAGCAGTTCTTC.

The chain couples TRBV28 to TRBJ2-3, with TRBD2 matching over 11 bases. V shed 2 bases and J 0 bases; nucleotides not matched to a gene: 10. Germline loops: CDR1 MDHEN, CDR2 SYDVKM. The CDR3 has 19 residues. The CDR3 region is CASSLLAGGQPTSTDTQYF. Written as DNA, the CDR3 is TGTGCCAGCAGTTTACTAGCGGGGGGCCAACCCACTAGCACAGATACGCAGTATTTT.

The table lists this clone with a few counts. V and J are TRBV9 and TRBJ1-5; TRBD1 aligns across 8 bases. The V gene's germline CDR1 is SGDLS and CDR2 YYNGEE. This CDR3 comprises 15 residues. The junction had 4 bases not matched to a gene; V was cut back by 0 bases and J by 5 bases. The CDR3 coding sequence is TGTGCCAGCAGCGTAGAGGGACAGGCTGATCAGCCCCAGCATTTT. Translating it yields CASSVEGQADQPQHF.

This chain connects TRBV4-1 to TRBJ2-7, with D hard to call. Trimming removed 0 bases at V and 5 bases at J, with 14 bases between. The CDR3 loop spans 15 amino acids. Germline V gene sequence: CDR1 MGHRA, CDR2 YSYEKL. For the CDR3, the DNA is TGCGCCAGCAGCCAAGAACGCAGGAAACTTGACGAGCAGTACTTC. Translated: CASSQERRKLDEQYF.

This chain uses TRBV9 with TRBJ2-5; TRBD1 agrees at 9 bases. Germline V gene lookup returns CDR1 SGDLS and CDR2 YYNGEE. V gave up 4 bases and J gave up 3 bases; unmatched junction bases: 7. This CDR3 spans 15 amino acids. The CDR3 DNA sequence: TGTGCCAGCAGCCTACAGGGGGCTGGCGAAGAGACCCAGTACTTC. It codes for CASSLQGAGEETQYF.

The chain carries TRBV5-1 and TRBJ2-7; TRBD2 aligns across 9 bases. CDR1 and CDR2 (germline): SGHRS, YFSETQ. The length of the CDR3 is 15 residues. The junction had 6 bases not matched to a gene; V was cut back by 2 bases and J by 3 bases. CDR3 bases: TGCGCCAGCAGCTTTGACGGGACTAGCTACTACGAGCAGTACTTC. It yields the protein CASSFDGTSYYEQYF.

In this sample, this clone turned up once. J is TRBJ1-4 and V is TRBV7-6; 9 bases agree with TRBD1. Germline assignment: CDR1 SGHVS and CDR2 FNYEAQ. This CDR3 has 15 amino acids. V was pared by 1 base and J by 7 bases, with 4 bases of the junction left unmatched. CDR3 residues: CASSLVGTGSEKLFF. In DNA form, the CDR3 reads TGTGCCAGCAGCTTAGTCGGGACAGGGTCTGAAAAACTGTTTTTT.

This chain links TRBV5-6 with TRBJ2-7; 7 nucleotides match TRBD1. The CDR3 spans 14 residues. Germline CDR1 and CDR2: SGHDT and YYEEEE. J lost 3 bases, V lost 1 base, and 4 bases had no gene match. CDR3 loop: CASSLLGGLYEQYV. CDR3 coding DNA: TGTGCCAGCAGCTTGCTAGGGGGCCTCTACGAGCAGTACGTC.

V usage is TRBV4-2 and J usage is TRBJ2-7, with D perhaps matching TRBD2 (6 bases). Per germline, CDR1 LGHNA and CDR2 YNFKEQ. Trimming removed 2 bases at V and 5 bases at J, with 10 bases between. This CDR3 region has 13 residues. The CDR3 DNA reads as TGTGCCAGCAGCCAACGGAGCGGGCACGAGCAGTACTTC. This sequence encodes CASSQRSGHEQYF.

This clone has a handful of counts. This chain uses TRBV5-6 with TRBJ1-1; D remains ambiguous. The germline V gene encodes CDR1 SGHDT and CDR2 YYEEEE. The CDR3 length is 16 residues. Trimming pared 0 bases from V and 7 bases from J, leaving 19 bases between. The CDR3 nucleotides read TGTGCCAGCAGCTTGGTTTACGAAGCCGGGTATGATGAAGCTTTCTTT. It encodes CASSLVYEAGYDEAFF.

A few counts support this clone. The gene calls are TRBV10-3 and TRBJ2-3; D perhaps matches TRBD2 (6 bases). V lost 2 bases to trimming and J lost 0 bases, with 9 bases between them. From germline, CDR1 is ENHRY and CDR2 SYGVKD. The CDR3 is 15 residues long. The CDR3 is CAISEVAASTDTQYF. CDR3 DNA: TGTGCCATCAGTGAGGTAGCGGCTAGCACAGATACGCAGTATTTT.

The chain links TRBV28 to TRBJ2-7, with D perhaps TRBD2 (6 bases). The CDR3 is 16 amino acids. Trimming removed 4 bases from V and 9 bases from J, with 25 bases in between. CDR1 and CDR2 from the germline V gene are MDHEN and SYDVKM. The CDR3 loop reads CASSSTGEVLGGVQYF. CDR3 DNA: TGTGCCAGCAGTTCCACGGGGGAGGTCCTGGGGGGAGTGCAGTACTTC.

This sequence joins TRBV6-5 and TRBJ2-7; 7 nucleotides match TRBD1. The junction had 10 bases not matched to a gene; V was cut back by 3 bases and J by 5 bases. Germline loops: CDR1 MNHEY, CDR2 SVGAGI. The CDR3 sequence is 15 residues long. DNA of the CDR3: TGTGCCAGCAGTTATTCAGGGACAGATCTCGACGAGCAGTACTTC. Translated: CASSYSGTDLDEQYF.

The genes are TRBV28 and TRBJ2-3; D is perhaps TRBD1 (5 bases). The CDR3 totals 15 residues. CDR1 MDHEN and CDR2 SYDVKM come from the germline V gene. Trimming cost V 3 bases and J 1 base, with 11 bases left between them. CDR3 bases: TGTGCCAGCAGTTTGGCGAAGACAGGCACAGATACGCAGTATTTT. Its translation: CASSLAKTGTDTQYF. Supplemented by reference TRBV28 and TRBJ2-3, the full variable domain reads DVKVTQSSRYLVKRTGEKVFLECVQDMDHENMFWYRQDPGLGLRLIYFSYDVKMKEKGDIPEGYSVSREKKERFSLILESASTNQTSMYLCASSLAKTGTDTQYFGPGTRLTVL.

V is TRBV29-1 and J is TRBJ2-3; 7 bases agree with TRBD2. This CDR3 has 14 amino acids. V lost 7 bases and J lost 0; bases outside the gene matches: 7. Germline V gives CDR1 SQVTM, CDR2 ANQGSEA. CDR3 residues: CSARSGTSTDTQYF. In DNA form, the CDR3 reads TGCAGCGCGAGGAGCGGGACTAGCACAGATACGCAGTATTTT.

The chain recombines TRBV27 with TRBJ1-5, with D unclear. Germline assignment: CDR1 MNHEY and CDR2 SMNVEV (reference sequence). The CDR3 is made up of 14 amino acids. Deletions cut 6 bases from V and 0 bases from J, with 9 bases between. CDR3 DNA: TGTGCCAGCAGGGGCCCATATAGCAATCAGCCCCAGCATTTT. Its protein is CASRGPYSNQPQHF.

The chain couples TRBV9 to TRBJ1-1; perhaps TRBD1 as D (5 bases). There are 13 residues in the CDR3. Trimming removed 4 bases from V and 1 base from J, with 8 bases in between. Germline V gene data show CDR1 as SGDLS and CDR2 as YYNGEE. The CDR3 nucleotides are TGTGCCAGCAGCTCTACAGGGAACACTGAAGCTTTCTTT. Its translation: CASSSTGNTEAFF. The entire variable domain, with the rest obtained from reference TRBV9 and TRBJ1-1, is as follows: DSGVTQTPKHLITATGQRVTLRCSPRSGDLSVYWYQQSLDQGLQFLIQYYNGEERAKGNILERFSAQQFPDLHSELNLSSLELGDSALYFCASSSTGNTEAFFGQGTRLTVV.

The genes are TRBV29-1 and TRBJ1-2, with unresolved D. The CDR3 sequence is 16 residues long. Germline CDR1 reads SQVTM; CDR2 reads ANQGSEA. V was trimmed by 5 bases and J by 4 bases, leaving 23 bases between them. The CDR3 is CSVMPLEGRPFYGYTF. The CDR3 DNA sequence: TGCAGCGTTATGCCCTTGGAGGGCCGACCTTTCTATGGCTACACCTTC. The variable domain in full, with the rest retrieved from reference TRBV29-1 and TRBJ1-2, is SAVISQKPSRDICQRGTSLTIQCQVDSQVTMMFWYRQQPGQSLTLIATANQGSEATYESGFVIDKFPISRPNLTFSTLTVSNMSPEDSSIYLCSVMPLEGRPFYGYTFGSGTRLTVV.

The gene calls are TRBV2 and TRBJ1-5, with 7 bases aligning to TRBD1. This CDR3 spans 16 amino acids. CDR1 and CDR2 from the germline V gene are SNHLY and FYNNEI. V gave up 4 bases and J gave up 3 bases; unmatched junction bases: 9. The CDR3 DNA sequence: TGTGCCAGCAGTGTGGCAGGGGGATGGTCCAATCAGCCCCAGCATTTT. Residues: CASSVAGGWSNQPQHF.

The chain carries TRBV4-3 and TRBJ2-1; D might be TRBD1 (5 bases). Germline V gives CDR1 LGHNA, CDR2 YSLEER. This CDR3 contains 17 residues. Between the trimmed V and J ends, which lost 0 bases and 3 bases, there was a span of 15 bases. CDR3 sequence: CASSQDRRSGYYNEQFF. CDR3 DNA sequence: TGCGCCAGCAGCCAAGATCGTAGGTCAGGGTACTACAATGAGCAGTTCTTC.

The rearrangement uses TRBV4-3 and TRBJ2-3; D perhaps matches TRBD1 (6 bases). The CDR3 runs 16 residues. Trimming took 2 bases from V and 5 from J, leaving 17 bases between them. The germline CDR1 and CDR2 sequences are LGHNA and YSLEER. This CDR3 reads CASSQFKGQGKDTQYF. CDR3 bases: TGCGCCAGCAGCCAATTTAAGGGGCAGGGGAAAGATACGCAGTATTTT.

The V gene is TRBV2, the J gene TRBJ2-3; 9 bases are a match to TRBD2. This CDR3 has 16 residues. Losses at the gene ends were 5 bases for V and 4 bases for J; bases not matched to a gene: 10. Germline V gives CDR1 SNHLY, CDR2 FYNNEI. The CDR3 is CASSYQAGGGADTQYF. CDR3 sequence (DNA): TGTGCCAGCAGTTACCAAGCGGGAGGAGGGGCAGATACGCAGTATTTT. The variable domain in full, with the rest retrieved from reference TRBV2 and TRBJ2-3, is EPEVTQTPSHQVTQMGQEVILRCVPISNHLYFYWYRQILGQKVEFLVSFYNNEISEKSEIFDDQFSVERPDGSNFTLKIRSTKLEDSAMYFCASSYQAGGGADTQYFGPGTRLTVL.

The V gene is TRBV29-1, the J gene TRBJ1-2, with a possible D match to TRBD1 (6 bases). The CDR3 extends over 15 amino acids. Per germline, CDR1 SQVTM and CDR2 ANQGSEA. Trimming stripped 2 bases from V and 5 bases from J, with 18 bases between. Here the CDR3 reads CSVEPPVGGSYGYTF. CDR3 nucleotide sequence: TGCAGCGTTGAACCGCCGGTTGGGGGCTCTTATGGCTACACCTTC.

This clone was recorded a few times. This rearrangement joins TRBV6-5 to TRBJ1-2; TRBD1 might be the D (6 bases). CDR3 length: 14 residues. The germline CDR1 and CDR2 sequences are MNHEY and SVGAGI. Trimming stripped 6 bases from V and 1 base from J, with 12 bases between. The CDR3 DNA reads TGTGCCAGCAGCACGGGACAAGATAACTATGGCTACACCTTC. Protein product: CASSTGQDNYGYTF.

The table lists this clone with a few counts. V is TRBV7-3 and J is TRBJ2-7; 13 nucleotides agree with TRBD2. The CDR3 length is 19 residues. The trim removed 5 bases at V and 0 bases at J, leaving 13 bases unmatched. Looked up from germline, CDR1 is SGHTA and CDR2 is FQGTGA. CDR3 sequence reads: CASSRAGTSGTTSSYEQYF. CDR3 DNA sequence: TGTGCCAGCAGCCGCGCCGGGACTAGCGGGACCACGAGCTCCTACGAGCAGTACTTC.

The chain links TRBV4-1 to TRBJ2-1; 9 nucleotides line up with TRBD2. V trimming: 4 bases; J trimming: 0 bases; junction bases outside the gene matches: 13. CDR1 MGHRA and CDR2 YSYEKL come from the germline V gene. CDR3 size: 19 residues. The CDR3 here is CASSRKPELAGSSYNEQFF. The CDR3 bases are TGCGCCAGCAGCCGAAAACCCGAGCTAGCGGGGAGCTCCTACAATGAGCAGTTCTTC.

CDR3 nucleotide sequence: TGTGCCAGCAGCTTAGGGGCCGAGATCCGCGCTCAAGAGACCCAGTACTTC. This codes for CASSLGAEIRAQETQYF. This sequence joins TRBV7-6 and TRBJ2-5; D gene uncertain. V was shortened by 1 base and J by 2 bases, with 17 bases between the two germline ends. CDR1 and CDR2 from the germline V gene are SGHVS and FNYEAQ. The CDR3 spans 17 residues.

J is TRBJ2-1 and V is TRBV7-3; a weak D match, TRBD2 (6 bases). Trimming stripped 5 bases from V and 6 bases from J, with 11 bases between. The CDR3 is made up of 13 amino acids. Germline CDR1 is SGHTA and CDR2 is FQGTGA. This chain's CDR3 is CASSPGSGNEQFF. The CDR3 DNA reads TGTGCCAGCAGCCCGGGTAGCGGCAATGAGCAGTTCTTC.

CDR3 coding DNA: TGTGCCAGCAGCTTAGACAGGGGCATTAATGAAAAACTGTTTTTT. It yields the protein CASSLDRGINEKLFF. The V and J genes are TRBV5-4 and TRBJ1-4; TRBD1 agrees at 8 bases. In germline, CDR1 is SGHNT, CDR2 YYREEE (reference sequence). The CDR3 sequence is 15 residues long. The trim removed 2 bases at V and 4 bases at J, leaving 4 bases unmatched.

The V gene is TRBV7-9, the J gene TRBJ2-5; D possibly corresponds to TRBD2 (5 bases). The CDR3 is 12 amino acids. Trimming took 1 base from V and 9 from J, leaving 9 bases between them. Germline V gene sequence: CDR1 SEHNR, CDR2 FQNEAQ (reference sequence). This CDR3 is CASSLGYGAQYF. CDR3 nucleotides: TGTGCCAGCAGCTTAGGGTACGGGGCCCAGTACTTC.

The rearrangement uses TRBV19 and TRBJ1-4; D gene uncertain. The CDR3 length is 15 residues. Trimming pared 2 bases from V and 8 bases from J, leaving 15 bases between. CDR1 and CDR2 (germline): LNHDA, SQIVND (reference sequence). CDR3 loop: CASSIMAGGGEKLFF. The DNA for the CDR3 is TGTGCCAGTAGTATAATGGCGGGCGGAGGCGAAAAACTGTTTTTT.